Shown below are 16 T cell receptor beta chains from a single sample sequenced in a study of blood T cell repertoires in COVID-19. The repertoire was sequenced with immunoSEQ multiplex PCR; TCRdb's copy has only in-frame clones and lacks some. Of about 52,000 clones in the sample, roughly 86% were seen once. Sequencing was carried out using peripheral blood. Receptors were obtained from a man older than 75 with active or convalescent COVID-19.

This chain uses TRBV2 with TRBJ2-3; tentatively, D is TRBD2 (5 bases). The CDR3 sequence is 15 residues long. The V and J ends lost 2 bases and 2 bases respectively, with 11 bases between them. Germline CDR1 SNHLY, CDR2 FYNNEI. In DNA, the CDR3 is TGTGCCAGCAGTGAACACCTAGCCGTCACAGATACGCAGTATTTT. As protein: CASSEHLAVTDTQYF. Full variable domain (remainder filled in from reference TRBV2 and TRBJ2-3): EPEVTQTPSHQVTQMGQEVILRCVPISNHLYFYWYRQILGQKVEFLVSFYNNEISEKSEIFDDQFSVERPDGSNFTLKIRSTKLEDSAMYFCASSEHLAVTDTQYFGPGTRLTVL.

CDR3 region: CASSLVGQWNIQYF. The CDR3 DNA follows: TGTGCCAGCAGTTTGGTGGGACAGTGGAACATTCAGTACTTC. This rearrangement joins TRBV28 to TRBJ2-4, with 7 positions matching TRBD1. V trimming: 3 bases; J trimming: 7 bases; junction bases outside the gene matches: 6. CDR3 size: 14 residues. Germline CDR1 is MDHEN and CDR2 is SYDVKM.

This clone was found once. The CDR3 DNA reads TGCGCCAGCAGTCAAAAGACATTCGGAAACACCATATATTTT. Its protein product is CASSQKTFGNTIYF. The chain joins TRBV23-1 to TRBJ1-3; D remains ambiguous. TRBV23-1 is an open reading frame whose function is uncertain. This CDR3 contains 14 residues. V was clipped by 2 bases and J by 4 bases, with 9 bases between them.

The rearrangement uses TRBV19 and TRBJ2-3; TRBD2 matches 8 bases. Trimming cost V 1 base and J 0 bases; bases outside gene matches: 0. This CDR3 has 15 amino acids. From germline, CDR1 is LNHDA and CDR2 SQIVND (reference sequence). The CDR3 DNA follows: TGTGCCAGTAGTATAGCTAGCGGGAGCACAGATACGCAGTATTTT. Its protein is CASSIASGSTDTQYF.

Notes on this clone: At the DNA level, this CDR3 is encoded by other sequences in the same sample as well. The rearrangement uses TRBV5-1 and TRBJ1-1; the D gene is possibly TRBD1 (6 bases). Per the germline V gene, CDR1 is SGHRS and CDR2 is YFSETQ. Trimming left V 0 bases short and J 5 bases short, with 8 bases between. The CDR3 contains 13 residues. The CDR3 DNA reads TGCGCCAGCAGCTTGGCAGGGGATACTGAAGCTTTCTTT. The encoded protein is CASSLAGDTEAFF.

The chain joins TRBV11-2 to TRBJ1-6; perhaps TRBD1 as D (5 bases). V was trimmed by 0 bases and J by 5 bases, leaving 11 bases between them. Germline V CDR1 and CDR2: SGHAT, FQNNGV. This CDR3 has 16 amino acids. In DNA, the CDR3 is TGTGCCAGCAGCTTAGAGGCAGGGTGGAATAATTCACCCCTCCACTTT. Amino acid sequence: CASSLEAGWNNSPLHF.

This clone has just one count. The chain carries TRBV10-3 and TRBJ2-3, with 11 bases fitting TRBD2. CDR1 and CDR2 (germline): ENHRY, SYGVKD. The CDR3 consists of 17 residues. The trim removed 4 bases at V and 6 bases at J, leaving 12 bases unmatched. Here the CDR3 DNA reads TGTGCCATCAGTGGTGTTCGACTAGCGGGAAAGGGGGATACGCAGTATTTT. Its translation: CAISGVRLAGKGDTQYF.

CDR3 coding DNA: TGTGCCAGCAGCCTCCGGGACTGGCCCTATGATACGCAGTATTTT. It codes for CASSLRDWPYDTQYF. The chain joins TRBV7-2 to TRBJ2-3, with a tentative D call TRBD2 (6 bases). The CDR3 is 15 amino acids. CDR1 is SGHTA, CDR2 FQGNSA, per germline. Trimming left V 5 bases short and J 6 bases short, with 18 bases between.

This clone was detected only once. V gene TRBV27 combines with J gene TRBJ2-7; possible D gene TRBD2, 5 bases. Trimming pared 6 bases from V and 0 bases from J, leaving 9 bases between. Germline-derived CDR1 and CDR2 are MNHEY and SMNVEV (reference sequence). The CDR3 totals 13 residues. The CDR3 coding sequence is TGTGCCAGCAGACGAGGGCCCTCCTACGAGCAGTACTTC. Its protein is CASRRGPSYEQYF.

CDR3 loop: CASSQADLKNIQYF. Written as DNA, the CDR3 is TGCGCCAGCAGCCAAGCGGACCTTAAAAACATTCAGTACTTC. V usage is TRBV10-2 and J usage is TRBJ2-4, with D tentatively TRBD2 (5 bases). The V end lost 6 bases, the J end lost 4 bases, and 13 bases lay between the germline ends. The CDR3 has 14 amino acids. Germline values: CDR1 WSHSY, CDR2 SAAADI.

The chain is built from TRBV24-1 and TRBJ2-7; possibly TRBD1 for D (6 bases). V lost 3 bases, J lost 0 bases, and 14 bases lay in between. Germline V gene data show CDR1 as KGHDR and CDR2 as SFDVKD. The CDR3 has 16 amino acids. CDR3 protein: CATSDLYRESSYEQYF. In DNA form, the CDR3 reads TGTGCCACCAGTGATCTATACAGGGAGAGCTCCTACGAGCAGTACTTC.

V and J are TRBV9 and TRBJ1-6; 7 nucleotides agree with TRBD1. J was trimmed by 7 bases and V by 4 bases; bases with no gene match: 8. Germline CDR1 reads SGDLS; CDR2 reads YYNGEE. The CDR3 sequence is 15 residues long. The CDR3 DNA reads TGTGCCAGCAGCCCGACGGACAGGCCGAATTCACCCCTCCACTTT. Its translation: CASSPTDRPNSPLHF. Filled out from reference TRBV9 and TRBJ1-6, the complete variable domain reads DSGVTQTPKHLITATGQRVTLRCSPRSGDLSVYWYQQSLDQGLQFLIQYYNGEERAKGNILERFSAQQFPDLHSELNLSSLELGDSALYFCASSPTDRPNSPLHFGNGTRLTVT.

This chain uses TRBV5-1 with TRBJ2-1, with D perhaps matching TRBD2 (6 bases). The V end was cut by 5 bases, the J end by 2 bases, with 14 bases between. In germline, CDR1 is SGHRS, CDR2 YFSETQ. The CDR3 is 15 residues long. Here the CDR3 reads CASRRDFVPYNEQFF. In DNA form, the CDR3 reads TGCGCCAGCAGACGGGACTTCGTCCCCTACAATGAGCAGTTCTTC.

The chain links TRBV28 to TRBJ1-5; TRBD1 might be the D (5 bases). Between the trimmed V and J ends, which lost 7 bases and 7 bases, there was a span of 29 bases. Germline V gene lookup returns CDR1 MDHEN and CDR2 SYDVKM. There are 18 residues in the CDR3. CDR3 region: CASTGLPFSGQGGQPQHF. For the CDR3, the DNA is TGTGCCAGCACTGGCCTCCCGTTTTCCGGGCAGGGAGGACAGCCCCAGCATTTT.

The rearrangement uses TRBV30 and TRBJ1-6; D may be TRBD1 (6 bases). This CDR3 comprises 12 residues. From germline, CDR1 is GTSNPN and CDR2 SVGIG (reference sequence). Trimming removed 4 bases from V and 12 bases from J, with 13 bases in between. The CDR3 DNA is TGTGCCTGGATGACAGGTGATAAACCCCTCCACTTT. Amino acid sequence: CAWMTGDKPLHF. The variable domain in full, with the rest retrieved from reference TRBV30 and TRBJ1-6, is SQTIHQWPATLVQPVGSPLSLECTVEGTSNPNLYWYRQAAGRGLQLLFYSVGIGQISSEVPQNLSASRPQDRQFILSSKKLLLSDSGFYLCAWMTGDKPLHFGNGTRLTVT.

The rearrangement links TRBV5-4 to TRBJ2-1; TRBD1 matches at 11 bases. Germline-derived CDR1 and CDR2 are SGHNT and YYREEE (reference sequence). The CDR3 is 16 amino acids. J gave up 9 bases and V 5 bases, and 13 bases lay outside the gene matches. The chain's CDR3 is CASRHKGQGVFGEQFF. The CDR3 DNA sequence: TGTGCCAGCAGACATAAGGGACAGGGGGTTTTTGGTGAGCAGTTCTTC.